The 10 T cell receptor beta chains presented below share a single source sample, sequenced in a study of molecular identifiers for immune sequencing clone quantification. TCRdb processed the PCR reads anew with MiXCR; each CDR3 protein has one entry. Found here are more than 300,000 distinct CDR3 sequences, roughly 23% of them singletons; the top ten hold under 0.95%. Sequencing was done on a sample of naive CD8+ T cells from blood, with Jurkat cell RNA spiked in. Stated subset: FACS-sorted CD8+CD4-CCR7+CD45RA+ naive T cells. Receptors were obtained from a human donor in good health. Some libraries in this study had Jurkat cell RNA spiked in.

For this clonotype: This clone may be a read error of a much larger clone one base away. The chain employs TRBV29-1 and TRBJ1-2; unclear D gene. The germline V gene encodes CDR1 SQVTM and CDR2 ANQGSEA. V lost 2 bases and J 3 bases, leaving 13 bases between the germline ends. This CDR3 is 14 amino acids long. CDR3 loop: CSVESKGFHYGYTF. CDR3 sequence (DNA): TGCAGCGTTGAATCTAAAGGATTCCACTATGGCTACACCTTC. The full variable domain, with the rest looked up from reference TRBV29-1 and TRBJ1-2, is SAVISQKPSRDICQRGTSLTIQCQVDSQVTMMFWYRQQPGQSLTLIATANQGSEATYESGFVIDKFPISRPNLTFSTLTVSNMSPEDSSIYLCSVESKGFHYGYTFGSGTRLTVV.

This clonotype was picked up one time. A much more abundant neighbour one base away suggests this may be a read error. Written as DNA, the CDR3 is TGTGCCAGCGGCAGAACAGGGAACTCTGGAAACACCATATATTTT. It translates to CASGRTGNSGNTIYF. V gene TRBV7-9 combines with J gene TRBJ1-3; possible D gene TRBD1, 6 bases. CDR1 and CDR2 from the germline V gene are SEHNR and FQNEAQ (reference sequence). This CDR3 has 15 amino acids. V was pared by 8 bases and J by 0 bases, with 14 bases between.

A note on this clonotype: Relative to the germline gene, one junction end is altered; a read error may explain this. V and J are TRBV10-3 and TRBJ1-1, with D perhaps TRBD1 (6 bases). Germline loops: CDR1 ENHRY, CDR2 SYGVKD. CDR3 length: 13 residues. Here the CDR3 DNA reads TGTACCATCCGGGGGGGCGCGAACACTGAAGCTTTCTTT. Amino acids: CTIRGGANTEAFF.

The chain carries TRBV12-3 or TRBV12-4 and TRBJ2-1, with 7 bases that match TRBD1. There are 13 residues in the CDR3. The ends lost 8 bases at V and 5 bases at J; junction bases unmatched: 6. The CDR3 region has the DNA TGTGCCAGCTTTACAGGGGACGACAATGAGCAGTTCTTC. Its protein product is CASFTGDDNEQFF.

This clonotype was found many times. CDR3 region: CASSYAAEQYF. The CDR3 DNA follows: TGTGCCAGCAGTTACGCCGCCGAGCAGTACTTC. J is TRBJ2-7 and V is TRBV6-5; no reliable D call. The CDR3 loop spans 11 amino acids. Germline V gene data show CDR1 as MNHEY and CDR2 as SVGAGI. Trimming stripped 2 bases from V and 6 bases from J, with 5 bases between.

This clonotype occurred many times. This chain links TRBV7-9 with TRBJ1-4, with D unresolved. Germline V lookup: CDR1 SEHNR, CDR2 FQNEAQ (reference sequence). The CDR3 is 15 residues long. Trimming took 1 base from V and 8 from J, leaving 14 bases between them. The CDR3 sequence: CASSLEVGMIEKLFF. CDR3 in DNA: TGTGCCAGCAGCTTAGAAGTTGGAATGATCGAAAAACTGTTTTTT.

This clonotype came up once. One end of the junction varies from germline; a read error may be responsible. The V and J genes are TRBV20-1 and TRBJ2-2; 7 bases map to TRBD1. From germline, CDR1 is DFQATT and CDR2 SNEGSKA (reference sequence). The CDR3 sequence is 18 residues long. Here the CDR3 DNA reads TGCAGTGCTAGAGACAAACTCCCGAGACAGGGAAACACCGGGGAGCTGTCTTTT. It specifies CSARDKLPRQGNTGELSF.

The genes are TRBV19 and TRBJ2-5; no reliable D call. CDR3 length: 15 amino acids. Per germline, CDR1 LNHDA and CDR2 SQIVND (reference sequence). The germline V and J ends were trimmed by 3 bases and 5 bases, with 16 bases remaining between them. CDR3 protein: CASSMGKGNFETQYF. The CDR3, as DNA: TGTGCCAGTAGTATGGGGAAAGGGAACTTCGAGACCCAGTACTTC. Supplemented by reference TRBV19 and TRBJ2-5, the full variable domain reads DGGITQSPKYLFRKEGQNVTLSCEQNLNHDAMYWYRQDPGQGLRLIYYSQIVNDFQKGDIAEGYSVSREKKESFPLTVTSAQKNPTAFYLCASSMGKGNFETQYFGPGTRLLVL.

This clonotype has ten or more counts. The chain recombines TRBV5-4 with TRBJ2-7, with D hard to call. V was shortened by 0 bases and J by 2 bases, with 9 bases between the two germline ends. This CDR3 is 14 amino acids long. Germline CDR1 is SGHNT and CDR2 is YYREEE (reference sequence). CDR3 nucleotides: TGTGCCAGCAGCTTGGGTAGACAAGCCTACGAGCAGTACTTC. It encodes CASSLGRQAYEQYF.

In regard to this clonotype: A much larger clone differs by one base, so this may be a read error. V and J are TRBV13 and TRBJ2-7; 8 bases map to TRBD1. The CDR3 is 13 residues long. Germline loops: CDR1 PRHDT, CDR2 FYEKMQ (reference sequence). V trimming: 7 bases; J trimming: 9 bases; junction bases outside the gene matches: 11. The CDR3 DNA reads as TGTGCCAGCAACAAGGACAGGGAGGACGGGCAGTACTTC. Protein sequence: CASNKDREDGQYF.